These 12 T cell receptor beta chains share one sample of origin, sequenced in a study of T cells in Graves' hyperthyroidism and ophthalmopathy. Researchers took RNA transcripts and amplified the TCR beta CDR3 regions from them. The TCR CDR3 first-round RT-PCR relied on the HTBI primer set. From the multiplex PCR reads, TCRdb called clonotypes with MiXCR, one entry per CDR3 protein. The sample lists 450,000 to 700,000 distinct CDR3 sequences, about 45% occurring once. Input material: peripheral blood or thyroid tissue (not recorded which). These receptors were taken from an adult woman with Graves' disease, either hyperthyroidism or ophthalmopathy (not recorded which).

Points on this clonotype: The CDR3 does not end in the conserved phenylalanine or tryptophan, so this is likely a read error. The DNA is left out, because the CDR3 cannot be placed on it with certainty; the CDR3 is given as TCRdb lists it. CDR3 residues: CASSQRPTS. The genes are TRBV7-2 and TRBJ2-6. CDR1 and CDR2 (germline): SGHTA, FQGNSA. With termini counted, the CDR3 has 9 amino acids.

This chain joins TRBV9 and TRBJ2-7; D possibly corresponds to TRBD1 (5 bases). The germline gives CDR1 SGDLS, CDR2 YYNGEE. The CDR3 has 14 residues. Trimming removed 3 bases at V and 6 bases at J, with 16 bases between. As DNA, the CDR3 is TGTGCCAGCAGCGGTATTGGCAGGGTAGGCGAGCAGTACTTC. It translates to CASSGIGRVGEQYF. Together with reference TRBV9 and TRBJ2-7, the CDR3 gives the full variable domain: DSGVTQTPKHLITATGQRVTLRCSPRSGDLSVYWYQQSLDQGLQFLIQYYNGEERAKGNILERFSAQQFPDLHSELNLSSLELGDSALYFCASSGIGRVGEQYFGPGTRLTVT.

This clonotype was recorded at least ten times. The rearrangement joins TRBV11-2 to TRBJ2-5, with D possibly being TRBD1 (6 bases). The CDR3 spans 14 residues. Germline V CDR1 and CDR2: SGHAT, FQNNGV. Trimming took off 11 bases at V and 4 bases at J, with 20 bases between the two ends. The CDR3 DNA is TGTGCCCTTAAGGGCGAGGACAGAATAGAGACCCAGTACTTC. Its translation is CALKGEDRIETQYF. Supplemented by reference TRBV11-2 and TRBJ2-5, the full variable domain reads EAGVAQSPRYKIIEKRQSVAFWCNPISGHATLYWYQQILGQGPKLLIQFQNNGVVDDSQLPKDRFSAERLKGVDSTLKIQPAKLEDSAVYLCALKGEDRIETQYFGPGTRLLVL.

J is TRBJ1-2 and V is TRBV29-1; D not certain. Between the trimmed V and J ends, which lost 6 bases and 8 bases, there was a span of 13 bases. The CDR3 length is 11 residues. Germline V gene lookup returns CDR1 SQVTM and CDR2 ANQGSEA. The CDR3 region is CSVDWAFGYTF. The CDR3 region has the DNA TGCAGCGTCGACTGGGCCTTCGGCTACACCTTC.

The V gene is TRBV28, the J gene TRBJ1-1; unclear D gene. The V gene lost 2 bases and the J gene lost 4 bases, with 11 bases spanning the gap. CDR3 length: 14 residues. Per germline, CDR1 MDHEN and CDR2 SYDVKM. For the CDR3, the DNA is TGTGCCAGCAGTTTAGACGGGTGGGGCACTGAAGCTTTCTTT. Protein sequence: CASSLDGWGTEAFF.

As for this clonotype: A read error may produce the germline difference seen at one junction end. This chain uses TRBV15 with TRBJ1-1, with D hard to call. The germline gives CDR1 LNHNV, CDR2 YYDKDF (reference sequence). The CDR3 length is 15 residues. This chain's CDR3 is CASSPGSFENTEAFF. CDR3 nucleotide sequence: TGTGCCAGCAGCCCCGGATCGTTCGAGAACACTGAAGCTTTCTTT.

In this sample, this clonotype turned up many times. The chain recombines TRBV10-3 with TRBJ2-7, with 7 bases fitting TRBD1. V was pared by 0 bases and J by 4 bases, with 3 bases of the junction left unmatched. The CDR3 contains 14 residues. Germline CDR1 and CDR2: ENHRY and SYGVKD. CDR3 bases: TGTGCCATCAGTGAGTCGGGGACAGTTTACGAGCAGTACTTC. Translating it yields CAISESGTVYEQYF.

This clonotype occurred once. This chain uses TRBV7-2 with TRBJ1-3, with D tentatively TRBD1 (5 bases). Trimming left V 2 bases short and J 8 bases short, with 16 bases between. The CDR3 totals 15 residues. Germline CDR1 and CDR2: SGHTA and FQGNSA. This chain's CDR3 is CASSLRQGEVDTIYF. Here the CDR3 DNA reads TGTGCCAGCAGCTTACGGCAGGGAGAGGTGGACACCATATATTTT.

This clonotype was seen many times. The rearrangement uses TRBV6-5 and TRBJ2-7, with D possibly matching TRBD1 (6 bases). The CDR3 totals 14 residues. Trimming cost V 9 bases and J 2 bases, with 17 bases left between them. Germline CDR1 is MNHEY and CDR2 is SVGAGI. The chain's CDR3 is CASKTGQGTYEQYF. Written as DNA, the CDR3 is TGTGCCAGTAAGACGGGGCAGGGGACCTACGAGCAGTACTTC.

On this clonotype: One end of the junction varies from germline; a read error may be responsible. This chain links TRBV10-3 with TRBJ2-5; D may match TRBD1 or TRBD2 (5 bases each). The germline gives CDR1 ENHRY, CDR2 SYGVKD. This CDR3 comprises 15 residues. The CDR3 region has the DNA TGTGCCAGCAGTTCACGGGGACGGCTCCAAGAGACCCAGTACTTC. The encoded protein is CASSSRGRLQETQYF.

This CDR3 reads CASSLAGFYEQYF. CDR3 DNA sequence: TGTGCCAGCAGCTTAGCGGGGTTTTACGAGCAGTACTTC. The chain couples TRBV7-2 to TRBJ2-7; D remains ambiguous. The CDR3 totals 13 residues. V was trimmed by 0 bases and J by 4 bases, leaving 7 bases between them. Per germline, CDR1 SGHTA and CDR2 FQGNSA.

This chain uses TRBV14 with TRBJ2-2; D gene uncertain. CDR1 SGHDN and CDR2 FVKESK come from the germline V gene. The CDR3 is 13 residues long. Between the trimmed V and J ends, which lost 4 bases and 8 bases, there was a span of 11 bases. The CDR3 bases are TGTGCCAGCAGCCTCACAAGTAGAGGGGAGCTGTTTTTT. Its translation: CASSLTSRGELFF.